This T cell receptor beta chain was recorded in a study of blood T cell repertoires in COVID-19. Study-level background: Acute-phase and convalescent COVID-19 samples originated in the United States, Italy and Spain.

Enrolment of Seattle patients took place during active infection, and they were followed longitudinally. In the case of this clone: The sample holds other DNA sequences that translate to the same CDR3.

Per the authors' pipeline: Nucleated cell counts were estimated from reference gene primer amplification. The repertoire was sequenced with immunoSEQ multiplex PCR; TCRdb's copy has only in-frame clones and lacks some. The V and J calls and clone size come from that table; D and trimming were worked out from the DNA. The table lists hundreds of thousands of clones, 70% to 90% of them singletons. From germline, CDR1 is SGHRS and CDR2 YFSETQ. Trimming at V came to 0 bases and at J to 7 bases, leaving 4 bases not matched to a gene. This CDR3 has 14 residues. The rearrangement links TRBV5-1 to TRBJ1-5; the match to TRBD1 covers 7 bases. The sample comprised peripheral blood. The sequence was obtained from a woman aged 45-65 years with COVID-19, enrolled during active disease. The CDR3 DNA sequence: TGCGCCAGCAGCTTGGAAGGGGGCGGACAGCCCCAGCATTTT. Its protein product is CASSLEGGGQPQHF.